These 2 T cell receptor beta chains were all obtained from the same sample, sequenced in a study of glioma-infiltrating T cells after dendritic cell vaccination. Sequencing was performed with immunoSEQ multiplex PCR; in TCRdb, only in-frame clones are kept and a portion is missing. The sample includes roughly 85,000 clones, approximately 81% of them seen just once. The time point denotes: after dendritic cell vaccination, including at tumor progression/relapse. The source was blood, collected after dendritic cell vaccination. These receptors came from a human donor with glioblastoma.

The chain is built from TRBV12-5 and TRBJ2-1; TRBD2 aligns across 8 bases. CDR3 length equals 17 residues. Germline values: CDR1 LGHNT, CDR2 FRNRAP. V dropped 0 bases and J dropped 6; count of bases not matched to a gene: 10. In nucleotides, the CDR3 is TGTGCTAGTGGTTTGGTAATTAGTAGCGGGGCCGCCAATGAGCAGTTCTTC. Its translation is CASGLVISSGAANEQFF. Full variable domain (missing parts from reference TRBV12-5 and TRBJ2-1): DARVTQTPRHKVTEMGQEVTMRCQPILGHNTVFWYRQTMMQGLELLAYFRNRAPLDDSGMPKDRFSAEMPDATLATLKIQPSEPRDSAVYFCASGLVISSGAANEQFFGPGTRLTVL.

The genes are TRBV7-8 and TRBJ2-5, with no clear D. With 2 bases removed from V and 3 bases from J, the gap between germline ends came to 16 bases. Looked up from germline, CDR1 is SGHVS and CDR2 is FQNEAQ. The CDR3 is 16 residues long. The CDR3 DNA sequence: TGTGCCAGCAGCTTACGGCTTGGGTCTAGAGAAGAGACCCAGTACTTC. Protein product: CASSLRLGSREETQYF.